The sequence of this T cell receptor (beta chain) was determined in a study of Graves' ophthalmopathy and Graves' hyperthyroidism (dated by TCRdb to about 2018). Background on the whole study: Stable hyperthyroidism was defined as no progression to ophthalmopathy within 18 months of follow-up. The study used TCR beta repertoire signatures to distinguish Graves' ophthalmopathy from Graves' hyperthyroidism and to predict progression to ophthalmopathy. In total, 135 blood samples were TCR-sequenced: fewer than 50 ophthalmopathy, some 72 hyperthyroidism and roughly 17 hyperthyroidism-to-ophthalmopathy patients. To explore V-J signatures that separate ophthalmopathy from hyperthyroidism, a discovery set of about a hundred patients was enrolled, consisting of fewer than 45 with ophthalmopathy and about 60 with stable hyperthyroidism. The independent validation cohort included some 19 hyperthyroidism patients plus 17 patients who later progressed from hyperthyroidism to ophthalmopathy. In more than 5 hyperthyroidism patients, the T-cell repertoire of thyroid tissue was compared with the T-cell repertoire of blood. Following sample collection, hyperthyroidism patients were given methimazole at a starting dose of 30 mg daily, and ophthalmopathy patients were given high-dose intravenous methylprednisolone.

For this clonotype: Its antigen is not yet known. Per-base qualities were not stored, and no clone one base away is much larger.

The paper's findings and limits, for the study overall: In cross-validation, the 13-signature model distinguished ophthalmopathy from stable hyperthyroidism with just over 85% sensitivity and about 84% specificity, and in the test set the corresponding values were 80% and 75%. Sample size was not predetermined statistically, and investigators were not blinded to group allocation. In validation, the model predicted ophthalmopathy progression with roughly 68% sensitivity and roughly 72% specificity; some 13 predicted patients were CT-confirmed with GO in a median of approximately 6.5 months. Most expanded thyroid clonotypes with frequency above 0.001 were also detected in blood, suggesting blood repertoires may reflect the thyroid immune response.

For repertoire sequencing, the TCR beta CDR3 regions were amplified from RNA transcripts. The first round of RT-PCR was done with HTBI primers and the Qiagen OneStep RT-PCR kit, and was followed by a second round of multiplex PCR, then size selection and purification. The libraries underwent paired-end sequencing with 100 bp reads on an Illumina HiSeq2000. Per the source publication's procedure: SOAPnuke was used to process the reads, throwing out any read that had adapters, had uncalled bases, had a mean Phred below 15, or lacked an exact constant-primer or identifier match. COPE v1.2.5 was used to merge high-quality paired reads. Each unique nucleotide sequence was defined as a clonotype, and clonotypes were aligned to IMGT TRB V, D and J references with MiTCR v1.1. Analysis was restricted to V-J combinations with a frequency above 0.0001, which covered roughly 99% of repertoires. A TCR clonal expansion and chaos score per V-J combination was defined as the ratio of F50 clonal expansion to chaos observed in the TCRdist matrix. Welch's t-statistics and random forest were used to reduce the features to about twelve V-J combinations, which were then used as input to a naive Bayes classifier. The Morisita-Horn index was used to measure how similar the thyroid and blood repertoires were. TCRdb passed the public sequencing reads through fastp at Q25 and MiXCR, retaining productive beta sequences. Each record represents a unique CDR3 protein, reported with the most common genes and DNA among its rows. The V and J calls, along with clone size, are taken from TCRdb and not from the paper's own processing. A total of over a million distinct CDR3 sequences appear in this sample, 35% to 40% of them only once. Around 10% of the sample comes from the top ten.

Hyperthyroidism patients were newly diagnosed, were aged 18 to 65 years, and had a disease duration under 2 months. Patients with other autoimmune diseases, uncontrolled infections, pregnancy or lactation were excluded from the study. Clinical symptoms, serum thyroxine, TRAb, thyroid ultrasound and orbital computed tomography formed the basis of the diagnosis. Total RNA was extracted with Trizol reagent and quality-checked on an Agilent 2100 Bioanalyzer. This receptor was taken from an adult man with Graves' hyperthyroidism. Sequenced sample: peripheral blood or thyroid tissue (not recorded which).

The nucleotides are TGCAGTGCTAGCTTCCGGACCCAGTACTTC. It specifies CSASFRTQYF. Recombination linked TRBV20-1 to TRBJ2-5; no D gene call is confident. According to the germline V gene (reference sequence), CDR1 reads DFQATT and CDR2 reads SNEGSKA. Relative to germline, V is 3 bases shorter and J is 7 bases shorter, with 6 bases between their ends. From the cysteine up to the phenylalanine, the CDR3 has a length of 10 residues. Just the 30-base CDR3 DNA is kept, in frame starting at base 1.